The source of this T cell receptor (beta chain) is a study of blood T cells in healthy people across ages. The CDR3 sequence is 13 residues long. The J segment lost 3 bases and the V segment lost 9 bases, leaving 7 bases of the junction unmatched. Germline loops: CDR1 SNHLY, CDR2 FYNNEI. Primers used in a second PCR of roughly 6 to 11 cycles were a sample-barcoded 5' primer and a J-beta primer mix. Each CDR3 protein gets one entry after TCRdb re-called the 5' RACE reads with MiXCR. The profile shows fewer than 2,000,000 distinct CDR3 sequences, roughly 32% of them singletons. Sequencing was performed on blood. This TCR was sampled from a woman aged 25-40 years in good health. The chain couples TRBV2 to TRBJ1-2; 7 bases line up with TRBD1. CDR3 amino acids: CARTGVTYYGYTF. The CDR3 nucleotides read TGTGCCAGAACAGGGGTCACCTACTATGGCTACACCTTC.